This T cell receptor beta chain derives from a study of T cells after yellow fever vaccination. TCR cDNA, made by 5'RACE template switching, carried an added universal primer site and UMIs. TCRdb redid the calling of the 5' RACE reads with MiXCR, one entry per CDR3 protein. Found here are some 220,000 distinct CDR3 sequences, approximately 3.2% of them singletons; the top ten hold around 3.2%. General study findings and limits: There was a small share of clonotypes that showed up in both the CD4 and CD8 compartments. The bulk population could contribute abundant contaminating clonotypes to FACS-sorted repertoires.

This clonotype was seen ten or more times. Its matching antigen is unknown. The CDR3 extends over 13 amino acids. CDR1 SGHRS and CDR2 YFSETQ come from the germline V gene. The V and J ends lost 0 bases and 2 bases respectively, with 6 bases between them. The input for sequencing was CD4+ T cells sorted from PBMCs, taken 10 days after the yellow fever booster vaccination. The sequence was obtained from a man aged 18 to 29 who received the YFV17D yellow fever vaccine. The chain couples TRBV5-1 to TRBJ2-7; D gene ambiguous. In nucleotides, the CDR3 is TGCGCCAGCAGCTTGGGGGGAACCTACGAGCAGTACTTC. It translates to CASSLGGTYEQYF.